This TCR beta chain was retrieved from a study of shared clonotypes between healthy human individuals. The overall study: The study enrolled a couple of women and a few men aged 18 to 49.

Germline CDR1 SGHNT, CDR2 YYREEE (reference sequence). Trimming removed 1 base from V and 6 bases from J, with 15 bases in between. CDR3 size: 15 residues. TCRdb keeps only in-frame clones here, not all; method: immunoSEQ multiplex PCR. The sample includes 300,000 to 350,000 clones, less than 85% of them seen just once. All the donors were Caucasian adults who lived in Nashville, Tennessee. Material for sequencing was memory CD4+ T cells sorted from blood. The subset here: CD45RA-negative fraction. This chain joins TRBV5-4 and TRBJ2-3, with D perhaps TRBD1 or TRBD2 (5 bases each). This receptor was taken from a man aged 30 to 39 in good health. The CDR3 region is CASSLYGAGGDTQYF. The CDR3 nucleotides are TGTGCCAGCAGCTTGTACGGGGCGGGTGGGGATACGCAGTATTTT.